Listed below are T cell receptor beta chains from one sample, sequenced in a study of beta chain features in type 1 diabetes. Only in-frame clones appear in the TCRdb table, and some are missing; sequencing was by immunoSEQ multiplex PCR. The table has 100,000 to 150,000 clones, roughly 17% seen once. The sequenced sample consisted of central memory CD4+ T cells from blood. The receptors come from a man between 18 and 29 years old with type 1 diabetes. CDR3s include the opening cysteine and the closing phenylalanine or tryptophan. The D gene is left open where the match is weak. Only some rows state a clone size, as once, few, many or a class for expanded clones.

TRBV11-2	few	TRBD1	TRBJ2-4	CASSLTGGNGIQYF	TGTGCCAGCAGCCTGACAGGGGGAAACGGCATTCAGTACTTC
TRBV4-2	few	-	TRBJ2-1	CASSQDTPQINEQFF	TGTGCCAGCAGCCAAGACACGCCACAGATAAATGAGCAGTTCTTC
TRBV6-5	-	-	TRBJ1-1	CASRPPGRGNTEAFF	TGTGCCAGCAGACCCCCCGGCAGGGGGAACACTGAAGCTTTCTTT
TRBV18	few	TRBD2	TRBJ2-1	CASSPGLAGGKNEQFF	TGTGCCAGCTCACCCGGACTAGCGGGAGGGAAAAACGAGCAGTTCTTC
TRBV7-2	few	TRBD1	TRBJ1-1	CASSPSVTGAEAFF	TGTGCCAGCAGCCCCTCCGTCACAGGGGCTGAAGCTTTCTTT
TRBV10-3	few	-	TRBJ1-6	CAIRDTSAGSYNSPLHF	TGTGCCATCAGGGACACTTCGGCGGGCTCCTATAATTCACCCCTCCACTTT
TRBV5-6	few	-	TRBJ1-2	CASSLVQPHYGYTF	TGTGCCAGCAGCTTGGTGCAGCCGCACTATGGCTACACCTTC
TRBV13	-	TRBD1	TRBJ2-3	CASSLAGGPSTDTQYF	TGTGCCAGCAGCTTAGCAGGGGGCCCGAGCACAGATACGCAGTATTTT
TRBV29-1	-	TRBD1	TRBJ1-2	CSVLTRDRGNDYTF	TGCAGCGTTCTAACCCGGGACAGGGGAAATGACTACACCTTC
TRBV29-1	-	TRBD1	TRBJ2-5	CSVPKDRFQETQYF	TGCAGCGTTCCCAAGGACAGGTTCCAAGAGACCCAGTACTTC
TRBV5-4	-	TRBD1	TRBJ2-1	CASSLGQGAQNEQFF	TGTGCCAGCAGCTTGGGACAGGGGGCCCAGAATGAGCAGTTCTTC
TRBV6-6	-	TRBD2	TRBJ2-1	CASSRGTNSYNEQFF	TGTGCCAGCAGCCGCGGGACTAATTCCTACAATGAGCAGTTCTTC
TRBV5-1	few	-	TRBJ2-5	CASSLAGSSEETQYF	TGCGCCAGCAGCTTGGCAGGGAGTTCCGAAGAGACCCAGTACTTC
TRBV6-1	few	-	TRBJ2-7	CASSEPGQGWTSDYEQYF	TGTGCCAGCAGTGAACCGGGACAGGGATGGACTAGCGACTACGAGCAGTACTTC
TRBV7-2	few	-	TRBJ2-5	CASSRGGDPHRETQYF	TGTGCCAGCAGCCGCGGTGGAGACCCCCATCGAGAGACCCAGTACTTC
TRBV29-1	-	-	TRBJ1-1	CSVRSDTEAFF	TGCAGCGTTAGATCGGACACTGAAGCTTTCTTT
TRBV28	-	-	TRBJ2-5	CASGLRETQYF	TGTGCCAGCGGCCTCCGAGAGACCCAGTACTTC
TRBV7-9	many	-	TRBJ2-3	CASSFSRQGTDTQYF	TGTGCCAGCAGCTTTAGTAGGCAGGGCACAGATACGCAGTATTTT
TRBV19	few	-	TRBJ2-3	CASSIGPGSTDTQYF	TGTGCCAGTAGTATAGGTCCGGGGAGCACAGATACGCAGTATTTT
TRBV19	few	-	TRBJ1-1	CASTQQGRDTEAFF	TGTGCCAGTACCCAACAGGGTAGAGACACTGAAGCTTTCTTT
TRBV5-6	-	-	TRBJ2-3	CASSLDPGVGTDTQYF	TGTGCCAGCAGCTTGGACCCGGGGGTGGGTACAGATACGCAGTATTTT
TRBV6-5	once	-	TRBJ1-6	CASRRGGVNSPLHF	TGTGCCAGCAGGAGGGGAGGTGTGAATTCACCCCTCCACTTT
TRBV7-9	-	-	TRBJ2-2	CASSYPGQMFANTGELFF	TGTGCCAGCAGCTATCCCGGACAGATGTTCGCGAACACCGGGGAGCTGTTTTTT
TRBV7-2	few	TRBD1	TRBJ2-6	CASSFRTGAGANVLTF	TGTGCCAGCAGCTTCCGGACAGGGGCGGGGGCCAACGTCCTGACTTTC
TRBV27	-	-	TRBJ1-5	CASSLSQGWQPQHF	TGTGCCAGCAGTTTATCTCAGGGGTGGCAGCCCCAGCATTTT
TRBV2	-	-	TRBJ1-6	CASRPAGSPLHF	TGTGCCAGCAGGCCCGCGGGTTCACCCCTCCACTTT
TRBV9	few	TRBD2	TRBJ2-3	CASNLGLAGVSDTQYF	TGTGCCAGCAACCTGGGACTAGCGGGAGTTTCGGATACGCAGTATTTT
TRBV7-9	many	-	TRBJ1-1	CASSPKGGNKNTEAFF	TGTGCCAGCAGTCCCAAAGGGGGGAACAAGAACACTGAAGCTTTCTTT
TRBV5-4	-	TRBD2	TRBJ2-5	CASSFGQAGGAQYF	TGTGCCAGCAGCTTCGGCCAGGCCGGGGGGGCCCAGTACTTC
TRBV2	few	-	TRBJ2-5	CASSGSTYQETQYF	TGTGCCAGCAGTGGATCTACGTACCAAGAGACCCAGTACTTC
TRBV4-1	-	-	TRBJ1-6	CASSQDWGRNRNSPLHF	TGCGCCAGCAGCCAAGATTGGGGACGGAACAGAAATTCACCCCTCCACTTT
TRBV30	few	-	TRBJ1-2	CAWSVWVRGWGYTF	TGTGCCTGGAGTGTATGGGTCAGGGGATGGGGCTACACCTTC
TRBV9	-	-	TRBJ2-7	CASSGGVSSYEQYF	TGTGCCAGCAGCGGGGGCGTGAGCTCCTACGAGCAGTACTTC
TRBV5-4	-	-	TRBJ2-5	CASSLALGDRSLETQYF	TGTGCCAGCAGCTTGGCCTTAGGGGATAGGAGTTTAGAGACCCAGTACTTC
TRBV28	few	TRBD1	TRBJ1-5	CASSSPLTGWVQPQHF	TGTGCCAGCAGTTCCCCCCTGACAGGGTGGGTACAGCCCCAGCATTTT
TRBV5-4	few	-	TRBJ2-7	CASSLADGLTPHLYEQYF	TGTGCCAGCAGCTTGGCTGACGGCCTCACACCACATCTCTACGAGCAGTACTTC
TRBV29-1	few	-	TRBJ2-2	CSAGTANTGELFF	TGCAGCGCTGGGACGGCGAACACCGGGGAGCTGTTTTTT
TRBV7-8	-	-	TRBJ2-2	CASNTNTGELFF	TGTGCCAGCAACACGAACACCGGGGAGCTGTTTTTT
TRBV30	few	-	TRBJ2-7	CAWSVLDQSEQYF	TGTGCCTGGAGTGTCTTGGACCAGAGCGAGCAGTACTTC
TRBV5-4	once	-	TRBJ2-2	CASSLYSDRNTGELFF	TGTGCCAGCAGCTTGTATTCGGACAGGAACACCGGGGAGCTGTTTTTT
TRBV30	-	-	TRBJ1-2	CAWRDLPGRDYYGYTF	TGTGCCTGGAGGGATTTACCGGGACGGGACTACTATGGCTACACCTTC
TRBV5-1	few	-	TRBJ2-1	CAIRKVVRDYSYNEQFF	TGCGCCATCCGAAAGGTGGTTAGAGACTACTCCTACAATGAGCAGTTCTTC
TRBV7-2	few	-	TRBJ2-4	CASSVAGVTKNIQYF	TGTGCCAGCAGCGTTGCAGGAGTGACCAAAAACATTCAGTACTTC
TRBV7-6	-	-	TRBJ2-3	CASSLGPYGTLTDTQYF	TGTGCCAGCAGCTTGGGTCCTTACGGGACCCTGACAGATACGCAGTATTTT
TRBV25-1	few	-	TRBJ2-7	CASSRGAYEQYF	TGTGCCAGTTCTAGGGGGGCCTACGAGCAGTACTTC
TRBV7-2	-	-	TRBJ2-7	CASSLGSYQSYEQYF	TGTGCCAGCAGCTTAGGGTCTTACCAATCCTACGAGCAGTACTTC
TRBV18	-	-	TRBJ2-3	CASSPPGWRLTDTQYF	TGTGCCAGCTCACCCCCTGGTTGGCGGCTCACAGATACGCAGTATTTT
TRBV15	-	-	TRBJ1-2	CATSRQGREGYTF	TGTGCCACCAGCAGACAGGGGAGAGAAGGCTACACCTTC
TRBV18	few	-	TRBJ2-5	CASSPLAPNSRNSETQYF	TGTGCCAGCTCACCCCTCGCCCCCAACTCCAGGAATTCGGAGACCCAGTACTTC
TRBV7-2	-	-	TRBJ2-5	CASSLAGGRETQYF	TGTGCCAGCAGCTTAGCGGGGGGGCGTGAGACCCAGTACTTC
TRBV28	-	TRBD1	TRBJ2-5	CASSLPPGGIRETQYF	TGTGCCAGCAGTTTACCCCCAGGGGGAATTCGGGAGACCCAGTACTTC
TRBV11-2	many	TRBD2	TRBJ2-1	CASSAREAGGYNEQFF	TGTGCCAGCAGCGCACGAGAAGCGGGAGGGTACAATGAGCAGTTCTTC
TRBV7-2	few	-	TRBJ1-2	CASHGSATLPTF	TGTGCCAGCCATGGGAGCGCCACCTTGCCTACCTTC
TRBV6-5	many	-	TRBJ2-1	CASSSWEGAKNEQFF	TGTGCCAGCAGCTCCTGGGAGGGGGCCAAGAATGAGCAGTTCTTC
TRBV2	many	-	TRBJ2-3	CASSVSLGAGDTQYF	TGTGCCAGCAGTGTTTCTCTGGGGGCGGGAGATACGCAGTATTTT